This paragraph covers one T cell receptor beta chain sequence. Antigen: not known. The source of the sample is a study of blood T cells in healthy people across ages. The study, taken as a whole, reports: Unknown donor CMV status possibly confounded expanded clonotype changes. Unsorted PBMC material precluded a definitive naive versus antigen-experienced comparison.

V gave up 4 bases and J gave up 2 bases, with 15 bases separating them. This CDR3 region has 14 residues. The germline CDR1 and CDR2 sequences are DFQATT and SNEGSKA (reference sequence). A second PCR, run for roughly 7 to 12 cycles, used a sample-barcoded 5' primer plus a J-beta primer mix. TCRdb redid the calling of the 5' RACE reads with MiXCR, one entry per CDR3 protein. The sample consists of about 1.4 million distinct CDR3 sequences, around 59% of them appearing once. Peripheral blood samples of 9 to 10 milliliters were drawn from each donor. The clonotype originates from a man aged 18 to 29 in good health. The source material was blood. The rearrangement uses TRBV20-1 and TRBJ2-7, with D maybe TRBD2 (6 bases). In DNA form, the CDR3 reads TGCAGTGCTAACGAAGGCACGGGAGCCTACGAGCAGTACTTC. This translates into CSANEGTGAYEQYF.